Listed below are T cell receptor beta chains from one sample, sequenced in a study of blood T cell repertoires in COVID-19. Assay: immunoSEQ multiplex PCR; the TCRdb copy retains only in-frame clones and omits some. The sample shows 80,000 to 130,000 clones, around 86% of them seen only once. The sequencing sample was made of PBMCs or T cells enriched from blood (not recorded which). The origin of the receptors is a woman aged 45-65 years who had recovered from COVID-19. Each CDR3 is given with its conserved first and last residue. Each record gives: CDR3 protein, D gene, J gene, V gene. A D gene is named only where the DNA matches it firmly.

CDR3aa: CASSPSGGGYNEQFF; d_gene: TRBD2; j_gene: TRBJ2-1; v_gene: TRBV3-1/TRBV3-2
CDR3aa: CASSPYRGLQETQYF; d_gene: TRBD1; j_gene: TRBJ2-5; v_gene: TRBV27
CDR3aa: CASSSPMRIQYF; d_gene: NA; j_gene: TRBJ2-4; v_gene: TRBV6-5
CDR3aa: CASSVAPRENTEAFF; d_gene: NA; j_gene: TRBJ1-1; v_gene: TRBV9
CDR3aa: CSATQGSPLHF; d_gene: NA; j_gene: TRBJ1-6; v_gene: TRBV20-1
CDR3aa: CAWSVGRLAGNTGELFF; d_gene: TRBD2; j_gene: TRBJ2-2; v_gene: TRBV30
CDR3aa: CASSIVGFRDYGYTF; d_gene: NA; j_gene: TRBJ1-2; v_gene: TRBV19
CDR3aa: CASSQASGSSWNEQFF; d_gene: TRBD2; j_gene: TRBJ2-1; v_gene: TRBV18
CDR3aa: CASSIALAGGSRRSEQYF; d_gene: TRBD2; j_gene: TRBJ2-7; v_gene: TRBV19
CDR3aa: CATQRGTVDTEAFF; d_gene: NA; j_gene: TRBJ1-1; v_gene: TRBV2
CDR3aa: CASSLQGTNEKLFF; d_gene: NA; j_gene: TRBJ1-4; v_gene: TRBV5-4
CDR3aa: CASSPLQGLGNTIYF; d_gene: TRBD1; j_gene: TRBJ1-3; v_gene: TRBV18
CDR3aa: CASSSTSGLPGETQYF; d_gene: TRBD2; j_gene: TRBJ2-5; v_gene: TRBV7-2
CDR3aa: CASSLITGSQETQYF; d_gene: NA; j_gene: TRBJ2-5; v_gene: TRBV11-1
CDR3aa: CASSLSSGTYNEQFF; d_gene: TRBD2; j_gene: TRBJ2-1; v_gene: TRBV5-4
CDR3aa: CASTPTGGAFYEQYF; d_gene: TRBD1; j_gene: TRBJ2-7; v_gene: TRBV18
CDR3aa: CASSYGQGGYTQYF; d_gene: TRBD1; j_gene: TRBJ2-3; v_gene: TRBV11-3
CDR3aa: CSVDRTGGNEQFF; d_gene: TRBD1; j_gene: TRBJ2-1; v_gene: TRBV29-1
CDR3aa: CASSRDRAETQYF; d_gene: TRBD1; j_gene: TRBJ2-5; v_gene: TRBV5-8
CDR3aa: CASSVGQTNEKLFF; d_gene: NA; j_gene: TRBJ1-4; v_gene: TRBV5-1
CDR3aa: CASSGLLGTGGDGYTF; d_gene: TRBD1; j_gene: TRBJ1-2; v_gene: TRBV5-1
CDR3aa: CASVRDGGPNYGYTF; d_gene: NA; j_gene: TRBJ1-2; v_gene: TRBV9
CDR3aa: CASSRAGTGKDREQYF; d_gene: TRBD1; j_gene: TRBJ2-7; v_gene: TRBV18
CDR3aa: CATSDLYEDNEQFF; d_gene: NA; j_gene: TRBJ2-1; v_gene: TRBV24-1
CDR3aa: CASSQDQLAKRNTEAFF; d_gene: NA; j_gene: TRBJ1-1; v_gene: TRBV14
CDR3aa: CAISDLSVWQANTEAFF; d_gene: NA; j_gene: TRBJ1-1; v_gene: TRBV10-3
CDR3aa: CASSLSPSGRFPDTQYF; d_gene: TRBD2; j_gene: TRBJ2-3; v_gene: TRBV7-6
CDR3aa: CASSAGQRNNEQFF; d_gene: NA; j_gene: TRBJ2-1; v_gene: TRBV5-5
CDR3aa: CAWKPSGSGYTF; d_gene: NA; j_gene: TRBJ1-2; v_gene: TRBV30
CDR3aa: CASSKDSDYGYTF; d_gene: NA; j_gene: TRBJ1-2; v_gene: TRBV6-5
CDR3aa: CASSPGGRGLNEQYF; d_gene: TRBD2; j_gene: TRBJ2-7; v_gene: TRBV3-1/TRBV3-2
CDR3aa: CASSAGTGASSTIYGYTF; d_gene: TRBD1; j_gene: TRBJ1-2; v_gene: TRBV2
CDR3aa: CASSLLGNTGELFF; d_gene: NA; j_gene: TRBJ2-2; v_gene: TRBV7-3
CDR3aa: CASSFLAGDHNEQFF; d_gene: TRBD2; j_gene: TRBJ2-1; v_gene: TRBV28
CDR3aa: CASSYGQGDGYTF; d_gene: TRBD1; j_gene: TRBJ1-2; v_gene: TRBV5-1
CDR3aa: CASRLAGGSQETQYF; d_gene: TRBD2; j_gene: TRBJ2-5; v_gene: TRBV2
CDR3aa: CASSLDPPGSGTDTQYF; d_gene: NA; j_gene: TRBJ2-3; v_gene: TRBV7-2
CDR3aa: CASSYLRTGSKETQYF; d_gene: TRBD1; j_gene: TRBJ2-5; v_gene: TRBV6-5